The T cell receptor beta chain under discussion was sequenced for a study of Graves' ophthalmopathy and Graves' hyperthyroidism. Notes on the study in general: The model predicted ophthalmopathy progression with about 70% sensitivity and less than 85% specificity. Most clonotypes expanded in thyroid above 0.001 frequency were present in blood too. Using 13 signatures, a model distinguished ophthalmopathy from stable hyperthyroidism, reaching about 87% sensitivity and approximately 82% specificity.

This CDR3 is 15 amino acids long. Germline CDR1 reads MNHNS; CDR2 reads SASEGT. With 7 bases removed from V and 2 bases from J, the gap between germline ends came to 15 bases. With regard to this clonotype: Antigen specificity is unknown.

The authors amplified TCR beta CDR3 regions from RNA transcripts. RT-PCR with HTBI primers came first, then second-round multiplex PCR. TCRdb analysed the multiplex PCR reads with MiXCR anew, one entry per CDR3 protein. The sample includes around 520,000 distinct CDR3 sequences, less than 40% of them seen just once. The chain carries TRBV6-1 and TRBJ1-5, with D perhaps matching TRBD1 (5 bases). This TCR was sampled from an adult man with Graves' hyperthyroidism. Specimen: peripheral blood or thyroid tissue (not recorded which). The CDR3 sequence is CASTPGLGGNQPQHF. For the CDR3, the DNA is TGTGCCAGCACTCCAGGGTTGGGAGGCAATCAGCCCCAGCATTTT.